A selection of T cell receptor beta chains follows, all from one sample in a study of blood T cells in healthy people across ages. MiXCR, run by TCRdb on the 5' RACE reads, gives a single entry per CDR3 protein. The sample lists 750,000 to 850,000 distinct CDR3 sequences; 20% to 25% were seen once. The sample was also reused in another study, on T cells of mothers and their children.

Sequenced: blood. The source is a boy aged 10-17 years in good health. The CDR3 runs from the conserved cysteine through the conserved F or W.

v_gene: TRBV29-1
j_gene: TRBJ2-1
CDR3aa: CSVDSGSFYEQFF

v_gene: TRBV12-5
j_gene: TRBJ1-1
CDR3aa: CASGPVRSPFVFF

v_gene: TRBV7-6
j_gene: TRBJ2-7
CDR3aa: CASSSGRGNHEQYF

v_gene: TRBV19
j_gene: TRBJ2-5
CDR3aa: CASSTLERVGRETQYF

v_gene: TRBV4-1
j_gene: TRBJ1-1
CDR3aa: CASSQALTSDTEAFF

v_gene: TRBV7-3
j_gene: TRBJ2-5
CDR3aa: CASSQGTSGSQGETQYF

v_gene: TRBV6-5
j_gene: TRBJ2-3
CDR3aa: CASSYSGRDTQYF

v_gene: TRBV12-3/TRBV12-4
j_gene: TRBJ1-1
CDR3aa: CASKDRGPITEAFF

v_gene: TRBV15
j_gene: TRBJ2-7
CDR3aa: CATSRDGGTGNLYEQYF

v_gene: TRBV7-3
j_gene: TRBJ2-6
CDR3aa: CASSLRNTGANVLTF

v_gene: TRBV29-1
j_gene: TRBJ1-1
CDR3aa: CSVEWRGSAFF

v_gene: TRBV7-2
j_gene: TRBJ2-7
CDR3aa: CASTLPQSYEQYF

v_gene: TRBV7-9
j_gene: TRBJ2-1
CDR3aa: CASSLGRAAYNEQFF

v_gene: TRBV12-3/TRBV12-4
j_gene: TRBJ1-4
CDR3aa: CASSNMANEKLFF

v_gene: TRBV6-2/TRBV6-3
j_gene: TRBJ2-7
CDR3aa: CASSTTPPGQGNYEQYF

v_gene: TRBV7-3
j_gene: .
CDR3aa: CASSPYGTDNNEQFF

v_gene: TRBV27
j_gene: TRBJ2-7
CDR3aa: CACSFTGGPVEQYF

v_gene: TRBV30
j_gene: TRBJ2-7
CDR3aa: CAWSDHGYEQYF

v_gene: TRBV7-2
j_gene: TRBJ2-5
CDR3aa: CASSLSGQKTQETQYF

v_gene: TRBV20-1
j_gene: TRBJ2-7
CDR3aa: CSASQTSASSYEQYF

v_gene: TRBV6-6
j_gene: TRBJ2-5
CDR3aa: CASSPGQGELGTQYF

v_gene: TRBV29-1
j_gene: TRBJ2-1
CDR3aa: CSGSSGRATEQFF

v_gene: TRBV6-5
j_gene: TRBJ2-7
CDR3aa: CASSSVLSVRYEQYF